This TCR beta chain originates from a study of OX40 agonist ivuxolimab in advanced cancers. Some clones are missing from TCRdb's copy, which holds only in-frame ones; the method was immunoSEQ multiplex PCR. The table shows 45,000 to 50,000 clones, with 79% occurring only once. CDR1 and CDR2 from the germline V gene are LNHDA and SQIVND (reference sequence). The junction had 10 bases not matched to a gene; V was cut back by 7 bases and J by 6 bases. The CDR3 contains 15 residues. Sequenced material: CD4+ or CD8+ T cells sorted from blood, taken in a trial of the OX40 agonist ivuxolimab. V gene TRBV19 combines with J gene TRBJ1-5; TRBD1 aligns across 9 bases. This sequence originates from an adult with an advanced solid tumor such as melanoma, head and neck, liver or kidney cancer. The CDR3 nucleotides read TGTGCCAGTAACCCTTGGACAGGGGAGAGTCAGCCCCAGCATTTT. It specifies CASNPWTGESQPQHF.